Following are 24 T cell receptor beta chains from one sample sequenced in a study of T-cell memory formation after mild COVID-19. One entry per CDR3 protein, called by TCRdb with MiXCR from the 5' RACE reads. The table lists roughly 86,000 distinct CDR3 sequences, about 15% of them singletons. Sample: PBMCs or a T cell subset sorted from them (not recorded which). Receptors originate from a young man who had mild COVID-19 (a few samples of this study predate the infection). Cell type and time point are not known.

The CDR3 DNA is TGTGCCAGCAGCTCCGCAGAATACTATGGCTACACCTTC. It encodes CASSSAEYYGYTF. The chain couples TRBV7-2 to TRBJ1-2, with no clear D. Germline-derived CDR1 and CDR2 are SGHTA and FQGNSA. V was shortened by 4 bases and J by 3 bases, with 9 bases between the two germline ends. CDR3 size: 13 residues.

The chain couples TRBV14 to TRBJ1-2; D remains ambiguous. CDR3 length equals 16 residues. Germline CDR1 and CDR2: SGHDN and FVKESK. V was clipped by 3 bases and J by 6 bases, with 20 bases between them. This chain's CDR3 is CASSHLTGLGENGYTF. The DNA for the CDR3 is TGTGCCAGCAGCCACCTTACCGGACTCGGGGAAAATGGCTACACCTTC.

The chain joins TRBV4-1 to TRBJ2-7; D may be TRBD1 or TRBD2 (5 bases each). Germline CDR1 reads MGHRA; CDR2 reads YSYEKL. This CDR3 comprises 14 residues. V lost 1 base and J 5 bases, leaving 12 bases between the germline ends. Here the CDR3 reads CASSQAGGHNEQYF. The CDR3 nucleotides are TGCGCCAGCAGCCAAGCCGGAGGACATAACGAGCAGTACTTC.

The gene calls are TRBV7-2 and TRBJ2-1, with a tentative D call TRBD2 (6 bases). The germline CDR1 and CDR2 sequences are SGHTA and FQGNSA. The CDR3 is made up of 15 amino acids. V lost 2 bases and J lost 3, with 11 bases in between. The CDR3 sequence is CASSLTWGDYNEQFF. Here the CDR3 DNA reads TGTGCCAGCAGCTTAACGTGGGGGGACTACAATGAGCAGTTCTTC.

This clonotype was seen more than once but under ten times. This sequence joins TRBV7-2 and TRBJ1-2; 7 nucleotides align to TRBD1. This CDR3 is 15 amino acids long. Trimming took 1 base from V and 4 from J; bases not matched to a gene: 6. CDR1 is SGHTA, CDR2 FQGNSA, per germline. The CDR3 spells CASSLDPGQLYGYTF. The CDR3 region has the DNA TGTGCCAGCAGCTTAGATCCGGGACAGCTCTATGGCTACACCTTC. The variable domain in full, with the rest retrieved from reference TRBV7-2 and TRBJ1-2, is GAGVSQSPSNKVTEKGKDVELRCDPISGHTALYWYRQSLGQGLEFLIYFQGNSAPDKSGLPSDRFSAERTGGSVSTLTIQRTQQEDSAVYLCASSLDPGQLYGYTFGSGTRLTVV.

The chain uses TRBV4-1 and TRBJ2-2; a weak D match, TRBD1 (6 bases). CDR1 is MGHRA, CDR2 YSYEKL, per germline. This CDR3 has 15 residues. The V gene lost 6 bases and the J gene lost 3 bases, with 14 bases spanning the gap. The CDR3 DNA follows: TGCGCCAGCAGTGGGGCAGGGGCGGACACCGGGGAGCTGTTTTTT. Protein: CASSGAGADTGELFF.

V usage is TRBV4-1 and J usage is TRBJ2-3; no firm D call. Trimming cost V 6 bases and J 0 bases, with 4 bases left between them. The CDR3 loop spans 12 amino acids. Germline CDR1 and CDR2: MGHRA and YSYEKL. Written as DNA, the CDR3 is TGCGCCAGCAGTAGAAGCACAGATACGCAGTATTTT. As protein: CASSRSTDTQYF.

The chain recombines TRBV19 with TRBJ2-4; D unresolved. This CDR3 is 18 amino acids long. V gave up 9 bases and J gave up 0 bases, with 24 bases separating them. In germline, CDR1 is LNHDA, CDR2 SQIVND (reference sequence). The CDR3 reads CASASEDAIHLAKNIQYF. CDR3 nucleotides: TGTGCCAGCGCCTCAGAGGATGCAATTCATCTAGCCAAAAACATTCAGTACTTC.

This sequence joins TRBV12-3 or TRBV12-4 and TRBJ1-5; D is uncertain. The CDR3 covers 14 residues. V was trimmed by 1 base and J by 5 bases, leaving 9 bases between them. In DNA, the CDR3 is TGTGCCAGCAGTTTAGGGGAAGGGTATCAGCCCCAGCATTTT. The encoded protein is CASSLGEGYQPQHF.

V and J are TRBV24-1 and TRBJ2-1; D is unresolved. The V end lost 1 base, the J end lost 7 bases, and 13 bases lay between the germline ends. The CDR3 sequence is 15 residues long. CDR1 is KGHDR and CDR2 is SFDVKD in the germline V gene. The CDR3 region has the DNA TGTGCCACCAGTGATTTACGCGCCGCGCTAAATGAGCAGTTCTTC. Its protein product is CATSDLRAALNEQFF.

This clonotype was counted between two and nine times. The gene calls are TRBV7-9 and TRBJ1-1, with D unclear. The V and J ends lost 0 bases and 4 bases respectively, with 9 bases between them. CDR3 size: 14 residues. Germline V lookup: CDR1 SEHNR, CDR2 FQNEAQ (reference sequence). Here the CDR3 reads CASSLASLGTEAFF. The CDR3 DNA is TGTGCCAGCAGCTTAGCGTCCCTGGGCACTGAAGCTTTCTTT.

This clonotype was counted ten times or more. V usage is TRBV4-1 and J usage is TRBJ1-5; D is uncertain. Trimming took off 5 bases at V and 0 bases at J, with 5 bases between the two ends. This CDR3 comprises 13 residues. From germline, CDR1 is MGHRA and CDR2 YSYEKL. DNA of the CDR3: TGCGCCAGCAGCACTCCTAGCAATCAGCCCCAGCATTTT. The encoded protein is CASSTPSNQPQHF.

J is TRBJ2-3 and V is TRBV2; tentative D call: TRBD2 (5 bases). The CDR3 extends over 13 amino acids. Germline values: CDR1 SNHLY, CDR2 FYNNEI. V was trimmed by 8 bases and J by 5 bases, leaving 14 bases between them. The CDR3 nucleotides read TGTGCCAGCTCTGGGCTAGCACGAGATACGCAGTATTTT. This encodes CASSGLARDTQYF.

This rearrangement joins TRBV7-9 to TRBJ1-1; 7 bases map to TRBD1. Trimming cost V 4 bases and J 1 base; bases outside gene matches: 9. The CDR3 runs to 16 residues. The germline gives CDR1 SEHNR, CDR2 FQNEAQ (reference sequence). CDR3 bases: TGTGCCAGCAGCTCCGACAGGGCTAGAAAGAACACTGAAGCTTTCTTT. Translating it yields CASSSDRARKNTEAFF.

The J gene is TRBJ1-1, the V gene TRBV7-2; D is uncertain. V lost 5 bases to trimming and J lost 1 base, with 11 bases between them. Germline V gives CDR1 SGHTA, CDR2 FQGNSA. CDR3 size: 14 residues. Here the CDR3 reads CASSARTWNTEAFF. CDR3 DNA: TGTGCCAGCAGCGCCCGGACTTGGAACACTGAAGCTTTCTTT.

This chain links TRBV6-2 or TRBV6-3 with TRBJ2-5; no clear D gene. Germline V gene lookup returns CDR1 MNHEY and CDR2 SVGEGT. Trimming pared 4 bases from V and 3 bases from J, leaving 3 bases between. The CDR3 spans 11 residues. Here the CDR3 reads CASSFEETQYF. The CDR3 nucleotides read TGTGCCAGCAGTTTCGAAGAGACCCAGTACTTC.

This clonotype was counted only a few times. This chain joins TRBV6-2 or TRBV6-3 and TRBJ2-7; 10 nucleotides line up with TRBD1. CDR1 is MNHEY and CDR2 is SVGEGT in the germline V gene. J was trimmed by 2 bases and V by 7 bases; bases with no gene match: 2. The CDR3 totals 13 residues. The CDR3 loop is CASKGTGAYEQYV. For the CDR3, the DNA is TGTGCCAGCAAAGGGACAGGGGCCTACGAGCAGTACGTC.

J is TRBJ1-4 and V is TRBV4-1; possible D gene TRBD1, 5 bases. The V gene's germline CDR1 is MGHRA and CDR2 YSYEKL. V was trimmed by 2 bases and J by 4 bases, leaving 11 bases between them. CDR3 size: 15 residues. The CDR3 is CASSQKWGINEKLFF. CDR3 nucleotides: TGCGCCAGCAGCCAAAAGTGGGGGATTAATGAAAAACTGTTTTTT.

The rearrangement uses TRBV7-6 and TRBJ2-4; 8 positions match TRBD1. V lost 5 bases and J lost 3; bases outside the gene matches: 3. Germline CDR1 SGHVS, CDR2 FNYEAQ. The CDR3 has 14 amino acids. CDR3 bases: TGTGCCAGCAGCCCGGACAGGGACAAAAACATTCAGTACTTC. As protein: CASSPDRDKNIQYF.

This clonotype appeared a few times. V gene TRBV5-1 combines with J gene TRBJ2-7, with D possibly TRBD2 on 5 matching bases. Germline CDR1 SGHRS, CDR2 YFSETQ. The CDR3 is 15 residues long. V was pared by 4 bases and J by 2 bases, with 16 bases between. The CDR3: CASSPGTGIAYEQYV. CDR3 nucleotides: TGCGCCAGCAGCCCGGGAACCGGGATAGCCTACGAGCAGTACGTC.

V usage is TRBV5-4 and J usage is TRBJ1-2; D may be TRBD1 (5 bases). Trimming stripped 0 bases from V and 5 bases from J, with 17 bases between. The CDR3 has 16 residues. CDR1 is SGHNT, CDR2 YYREEE, per germline (reference sequence). DNA of the CDR3: TGTGCCAGCAGCTTGGGGGGGTTGTCGGCCGAATATGGCTACACCTTC. It codes for CASSLGGLSAEYGYTF.

The rearrangement links TRBV12-3 or TRBV12-4 to TRBJ2-4; TRBD1 or TRBD2 may be the D gene (5 bases each). The V end lost 6 bases, the J end lost 8 bases, and 26 bases lay between the germline ends. There are 17 residues in the CDR3. The CDR3 nucleotides read TGTGCCAGCAGCCCGAGCCGGGGCGCGAAGGGGAGAGACATTCAGTACTTC. Protein sequence: CASSPSRGAKGRDIQYF.

This clonotype was counted a single time. V gene TRBV4-2 combines with J gene TRBJ2-1; no reliable D call. CDR3 length: 13 amino acids. Germline CDR1 LGHNA, CDR2 YNFKEQ. V was clipped by 4 bases and J by 6 bases, with 10 bases between them. CDR3 sequence (DNA): TGTGCCAGCAGCCCGATCTCCAGCAATGAGCAGTTCTTC. It specifies CASSPISSNEQFF.

The chain employs TRBV7-9 and TRBJ2-3, with D perhaps being TRBD1 or TRBD2 (5 bases each). Germline CDR1 reads SEHNR; CDR2 reads FQNEAQ (reference sequence). The CDR3 totals 17 residues. V shed 2 bases and J shed 5 bases, with 20 bases lying between them. The CDR3 DNA reads as TGTGCCAGCAGCTTACTACCGGGGCAGATGACGGTAGATACGCAGTATTTT. Protein product: CASSLLPGQMTVDTQYF.